These 7 T cell receptor beta chains came from one sample sequenced in a study of T-cell memory formation after mild COVID-19. TCRdb independently ran MiXCR on the 5' RACE reads; one entry per CDR3 protein. Among 200,000 or so distinct CDR3 sequences listed, around 18% were seen once. Material for sequencing was PBMCs or a T cell subset sorted from them (not recorded which). These receptors came from an adult woman who had mild COVID-19 (a few samples of this study predate the infection). Cell type and time point are not known.

The chain combines TRBV20-1 with TRBJ1-1; D may be TRBD1 (5 bases). Germline assignment: CDR1 DFQATT and CDR2 SNEGSKA (reference sequence). V was cut by 3 bases and J by 0 bases, with 11 bases left in between. The CDR3 spans 14 residues. The CDR3 nucleotides read TGCAGTGCTAGGAAAGGGGCTTTGAACACTGAAGCTTTCTTT. Protein sequence: CSARKGALNTEAFF.

This clonotype was picked up many times. The chain is built from TRBV7-3 and TRBJ1-5, with no clear D. Trimming cost V 5 bases and J 3 bases, with 5 bases left between them. There are 12 residues in the CDR3. The V gene's germline CDR1 is SGHTA and CDR2 FQGTGA. In DNA form, the CDR3 reads TGTGCCAGCAGCCCCTACAATCAGCCCCAGCATTTT. Its protein is CASSPYNQPQHF. Full variable domain (rest looked up from reference TRBV7-3 and TRBJ1-5): GAGVSQTPSNKVTEKGKYVELRCDPISGHTALYWYRQSLGQGPEFLIYFQGTGAADDSGLPNDRFFAVRPEGSVSTLKIQRTERGDSAVYLCASSPYNQPQHFGDGTRLSIL.

CDR3 amino acids: CASSSTSGGSYEQYF. The CDR3 nucleotides are TGTGCCAGCAGTTCTACTAGCGGGGGTTCCTACGAGCAGTACTTC. The V and J genes are TRBV6-5 and TRBJ2-7; 11 bases line up with TRBD2. Germline V gives CDR1 MNHEY, CDR2 SVGAGI. V was clipped by 4 bases and J by 1 base; unmatched bases: 3. The CDR3 runs to 15 residues.

This clonotype has only a few counts. This chain uses TRBV5-4 with TRBJ2-7, with 14 bases matching TRBD2. Germline V gives CDR1 SGHNT, CDR2 YYREEE (reference sequence). CDR3 length equals 16 residues. Trimming at V came to 4 bases and at J to 0 bases, leaving 3 bases not matched to a gene. The CDR3 DNA follows: TGTGCCAGCAGCGCGGGACTAGCGGGAGCCTCCTACGAGCAGTACTTC. Amino acids: CASSAGLAGASYEQYF.

The CDR3 loop reads CASSFGTSGDTQYF. The CDR3 DNA reads as TGTGCCAGCAGTTTTGGGACTAGCGGAGATACGCAGTATTTT. The rearrangement links TRBV12-3 or TRBV12-4 to TRBJ2-3; 11 positions match TRBD2. There are 14 residues in the CDR3. The V segment lost 3 bases and the J segment 5 bases; nucleotides outside the gene matches: 1.

The V and J genes are TRBV6-5 and TRBJ1-3, with D perhaps matching TRBD1 (6 bases). CDR1 is MNHEY and CDR2 is SVGAGI in the germline V gene. V lost 5 bases and J 1 base, leaving 18 bases between the germline ends. This CDR3 is built from 17 residues. CDR3 nucleotides: TGTGCCAGCAGTACCCGGGACACCCGGAGGTCTGGAAACACCATATATTTT. This gives the protein CASSTRDTRRSGNTIYF.

The chain is built from TRBV9 and TRBJ1-2; D unclear. Germline CDR1 reads SGDLS; CDR2 reads YYNGEE. Trimming took 0 bases from V and 6 from J, leaving 12 bases between them. CDR3 length equals 14 residues. The CDR3 is CASSVALGRDGYTF. The CDR3, as DNA: TGTGCCAGCAGCGTAGCTTTAGGGCGGGATGGCTACACCTTC.